This T cell receptor (beta chain) was recovered during a study of Graves' ophthalmopathy and Graves' hyperthyroidism. This CDR3 comprises 13 residues. Trimming stripped 2 bases from V and 6 bases from J, with 10 bases between. Amplified TCR beta CDR3 regions were obtained using RNA transcripts as template. HTBI primers were used in a first-round RT-PCR, which preceded a second-round multiplex PCR. MiXCR was run by TCRdb on the multiplex PCR reads, yielding one entry per CDR3 protein. In the table there are over 500,000 distinct CDR3 sequences, about 20% of which are singletons. Someone took the PBMCs out of more than 9 ml of fresh peripheral blood.

Sample: peripheral blood. This receptor was taken from a woman aged 18-29 years with stable Graves' hyperthyroidism. Some clones in this sample may be carry-over from other donors' samples. This sequence joins TRBV12-3 or TRBV12-4 and TRBJ1-1, with unresolved D. Here the CDR3 reads CASSLRAAAEAFF. CDR3 sequence (DNA): TGTGCCAGCAGTTTAAGGGCCGCAGCTGAAGCTTTCTTT.